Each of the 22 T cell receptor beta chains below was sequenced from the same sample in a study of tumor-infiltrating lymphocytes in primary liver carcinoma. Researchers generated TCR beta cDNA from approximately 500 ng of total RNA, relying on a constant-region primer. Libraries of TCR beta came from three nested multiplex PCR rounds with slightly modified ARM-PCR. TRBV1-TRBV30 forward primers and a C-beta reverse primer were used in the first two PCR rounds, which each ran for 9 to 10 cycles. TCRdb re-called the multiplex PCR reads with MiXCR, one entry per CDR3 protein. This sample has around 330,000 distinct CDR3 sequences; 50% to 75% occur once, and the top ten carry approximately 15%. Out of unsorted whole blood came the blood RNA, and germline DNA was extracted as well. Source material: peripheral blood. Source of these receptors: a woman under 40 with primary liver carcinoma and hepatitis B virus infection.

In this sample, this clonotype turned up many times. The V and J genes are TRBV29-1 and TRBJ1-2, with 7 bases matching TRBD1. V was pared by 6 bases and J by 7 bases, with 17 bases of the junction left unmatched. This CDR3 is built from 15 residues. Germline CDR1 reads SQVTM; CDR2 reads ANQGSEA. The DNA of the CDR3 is TGCAGCGTAGCAGCCACCGGGACAGCAGGTCTTGGCTACACCTTC. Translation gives CSVAATGTAGLGYTF.

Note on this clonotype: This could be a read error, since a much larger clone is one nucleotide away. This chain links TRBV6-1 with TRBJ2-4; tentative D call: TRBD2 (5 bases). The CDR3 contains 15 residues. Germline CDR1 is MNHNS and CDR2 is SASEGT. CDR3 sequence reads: CASSDRGLGKSIQYF. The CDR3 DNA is TGTGCCAGCAGTGATCGGGGTTTAGGCAAAAGCATTCAGTACTTC.

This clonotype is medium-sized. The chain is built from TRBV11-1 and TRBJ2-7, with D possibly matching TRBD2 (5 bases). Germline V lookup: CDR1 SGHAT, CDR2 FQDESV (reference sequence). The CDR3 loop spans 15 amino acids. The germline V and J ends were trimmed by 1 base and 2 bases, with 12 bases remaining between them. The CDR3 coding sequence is TGTGCCAGCAGCTTAGGTCGGAGCGGTCCCTACGAGCAGTACTTC. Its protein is CASSLGRSGPYEQYF.

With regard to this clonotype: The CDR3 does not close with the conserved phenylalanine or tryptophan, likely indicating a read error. CDR3 sequence reads: CASSLERITDRQYS. CDR3 in DNA: TGTGCCAGCAGCTTAGAGCGGATCACAGATAGGCAGTATTCT. V and J are TRBV11-2 and TRBJ2-3; D is unresolved. Germline loops: CDR1 SGHAT, CDR2 FQNNGV. The CDR3 sequence is 14 residues long.

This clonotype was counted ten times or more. The CDR3 nucleotides read TGTGCTAGTGGTTTAGCCGGGACAGGGGATGAGACCCAGTACTTC. Residues: CASGLAGTGDETQYF. The chain employs TRBV12-5 and TRBJ2-5; TRBD1 matches at 10 bases. The length of the CDR3 is 15 residues. The V segment lost 3 bases and the J segment 5 bases; nucleotides outside the gene matches: 6. Germline lookup yields CDR1 LGHNT and CDR2 FRNRAP.

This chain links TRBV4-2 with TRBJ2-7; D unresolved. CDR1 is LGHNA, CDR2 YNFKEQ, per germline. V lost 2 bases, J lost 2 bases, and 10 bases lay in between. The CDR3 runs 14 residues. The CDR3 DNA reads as TGTGCCAGCAGCCAACTAATGACCACCTACGAGCAGTACTTC. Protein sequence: CASSQLMTTYEQYF.

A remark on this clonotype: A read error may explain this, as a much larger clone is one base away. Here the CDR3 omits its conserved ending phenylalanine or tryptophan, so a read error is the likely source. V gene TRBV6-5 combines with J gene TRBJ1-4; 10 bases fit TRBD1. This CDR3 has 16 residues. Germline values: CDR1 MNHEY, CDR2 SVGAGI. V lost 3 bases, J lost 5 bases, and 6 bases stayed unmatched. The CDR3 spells CASSYRDRGSNEKLFL. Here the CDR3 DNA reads TGTGCCAGCAGTTATAGGGACAGGGGCAGCAATGAAAAACTGTTTCTT.

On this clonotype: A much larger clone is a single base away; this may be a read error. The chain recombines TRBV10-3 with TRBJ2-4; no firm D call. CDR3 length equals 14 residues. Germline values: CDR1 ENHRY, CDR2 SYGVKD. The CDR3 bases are TGTGCCATCAGTGACAGGACCCTGGGCAACATTCAGCACTTC. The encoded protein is CAISDRTLGNIQHF.

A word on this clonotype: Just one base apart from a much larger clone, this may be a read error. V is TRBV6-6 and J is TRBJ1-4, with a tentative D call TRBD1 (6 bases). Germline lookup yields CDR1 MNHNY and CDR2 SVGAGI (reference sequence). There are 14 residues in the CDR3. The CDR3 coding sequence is TGTGTCAGCAGTCTCCGACAGGCCAATGAAAAACTGTTTTTT. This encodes CVSSLRQANEKLFF.

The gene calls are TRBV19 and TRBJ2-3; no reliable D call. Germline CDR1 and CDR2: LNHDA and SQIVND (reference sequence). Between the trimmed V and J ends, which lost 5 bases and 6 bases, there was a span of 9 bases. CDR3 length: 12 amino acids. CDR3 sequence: CASSAVGDTQYF. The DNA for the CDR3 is TGTGCCAGTAGTGCGGTGGGGGATACGCAGTATTTT. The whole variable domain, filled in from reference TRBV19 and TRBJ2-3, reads DGGITQSPKYLFRKEGQNVTLSCEQNLNHDAMYWYRQDPGQGLRLIYYSQIVNDFQKGDIAEGYSVSREKKESFPLTVTSAQKNPTAFYLCASSAVGDTQYFGPGTRLTVL.

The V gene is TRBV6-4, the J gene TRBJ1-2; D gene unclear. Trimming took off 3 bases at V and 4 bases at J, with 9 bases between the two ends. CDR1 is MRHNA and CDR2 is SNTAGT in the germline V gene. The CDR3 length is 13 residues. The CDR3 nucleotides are TGTGCCAGCAGTGAGTCGGGTACCTATGGCTACACCTTC. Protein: CASSESGTYGYTF.

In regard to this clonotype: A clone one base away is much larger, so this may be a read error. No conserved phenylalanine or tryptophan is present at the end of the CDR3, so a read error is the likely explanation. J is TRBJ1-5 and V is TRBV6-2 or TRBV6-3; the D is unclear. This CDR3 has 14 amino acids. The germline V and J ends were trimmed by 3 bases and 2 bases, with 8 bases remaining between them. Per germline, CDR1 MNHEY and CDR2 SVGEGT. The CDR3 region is CASSYGRRNQPQHS. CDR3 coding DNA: TGTGCCAGCAGTTATGGTCGGCGCAATCAGCCCCAGCATTCT.

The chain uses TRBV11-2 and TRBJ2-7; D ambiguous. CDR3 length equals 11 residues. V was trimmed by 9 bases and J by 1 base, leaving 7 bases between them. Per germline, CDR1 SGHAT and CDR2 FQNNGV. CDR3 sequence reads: CASNISYEQYF. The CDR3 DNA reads TGTGCCAGTAACATTTCCTACGAGCAGTACTTC.

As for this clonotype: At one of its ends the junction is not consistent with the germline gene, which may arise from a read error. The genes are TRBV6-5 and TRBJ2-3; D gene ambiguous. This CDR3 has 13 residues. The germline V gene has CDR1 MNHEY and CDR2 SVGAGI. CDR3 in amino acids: CARSYPPLDTQYF. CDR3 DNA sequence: TGTGCCAGGAGTTACCCACCCCTAGATACGCAGTATTTT.

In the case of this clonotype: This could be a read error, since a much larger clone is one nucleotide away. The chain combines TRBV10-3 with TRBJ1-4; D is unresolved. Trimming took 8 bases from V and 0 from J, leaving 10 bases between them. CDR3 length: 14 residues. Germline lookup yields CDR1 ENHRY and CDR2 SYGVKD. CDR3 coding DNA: TGTGCCATCGCGACTGGGGCAACTAATGAAAAACTGTTTTTT. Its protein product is CAIATGATNEKLFF.

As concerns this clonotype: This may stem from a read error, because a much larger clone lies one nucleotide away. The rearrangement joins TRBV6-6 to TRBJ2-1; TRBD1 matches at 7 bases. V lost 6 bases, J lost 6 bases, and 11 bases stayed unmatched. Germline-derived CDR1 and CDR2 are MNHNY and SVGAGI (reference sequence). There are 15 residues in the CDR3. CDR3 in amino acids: CASRNRDSTFNEQFF. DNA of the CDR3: TGTGCCAGCAGGAACAGGGACAGCACCTTCAATGAGCAGTTCTTC.

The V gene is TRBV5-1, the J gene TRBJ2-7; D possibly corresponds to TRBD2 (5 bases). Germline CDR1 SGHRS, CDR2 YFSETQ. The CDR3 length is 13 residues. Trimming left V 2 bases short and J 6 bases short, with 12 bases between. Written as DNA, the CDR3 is TGCGCCAGCAGCTTAACGGGATTCGGCGAGCAGTACTTC. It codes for CASSLTGFGEQYF.

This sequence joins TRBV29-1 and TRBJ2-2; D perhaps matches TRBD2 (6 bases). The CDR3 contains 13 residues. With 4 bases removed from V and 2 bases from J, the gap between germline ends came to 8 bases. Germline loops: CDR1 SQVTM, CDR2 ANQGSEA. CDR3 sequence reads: CSVAGLNTGELFF. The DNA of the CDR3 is TGCAGCGTTGCGGGACTCAACACCGGGGAGCTGTTTTTT.

The DNA of the CDR3 is TGCAGCGTTGACTCGGTAGCGGGAGCAGATACGCAGTATTTT. The encoded protein is CSVDSVAGADTQYF. V gene TRBV29-1 combines with J gene TRBJ2-3; TRBD2 matches at 9 bases. V lost 3 bases and J lost 4; bases outside the gene matches: 5. CDR3 length equals 14 residues. Germline CDR1 and CDR2: SQVTM and ANQGSEA.

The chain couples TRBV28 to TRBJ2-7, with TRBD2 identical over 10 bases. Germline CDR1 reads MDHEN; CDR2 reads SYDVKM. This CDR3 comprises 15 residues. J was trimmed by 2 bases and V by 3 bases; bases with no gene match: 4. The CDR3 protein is CASSFASGSAYEQYF. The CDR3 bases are TGTGCCAGCAGTTTTGCTAGCGGGAGTGCCTACGAGCAGTACTTC.

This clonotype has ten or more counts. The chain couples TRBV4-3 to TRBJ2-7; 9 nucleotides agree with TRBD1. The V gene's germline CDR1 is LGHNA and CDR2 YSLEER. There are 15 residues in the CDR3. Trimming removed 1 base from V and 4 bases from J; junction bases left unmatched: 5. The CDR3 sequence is CASSQGTGGGYEQYF. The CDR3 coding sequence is TGCGCCAGCAGCCAAGGCACAGGGGGCGGGTACGAGCAGTACTTC.

CDR3: CASGTGTTLKDGQFF. The CDR3 bases are TGTGCTAGTGGGACCGGGACTACCCTTAAGGATGGGCAGTTCTTC. The chain joins TRBV12-5 to TRBJ2-1, with TRBD2 matching over 7 bases. This CDR3 is 15 amino acids long. CDR1 is LGHNT and CDR2 is FRNRAP in the germline V gene. V shed 6 bases, J shed 12 bases, and the junction held 17 bases outside the gene matches.